This T cell receptor beta chain originates from a study of blood T cell repertoires in COVID-19. On the study more broadly: PBMCs, B-cell-depleted T cells, or T cells provided the cDNA or gDNA that made up the material.

Only in-frame clones appear in the TCRdb table, and some are missing; sequencing was by immunoSEQ multiplex PCR. The repertoire has 150,000 to 200,000 clones, approximately 84% of them found once; the top ten carry approximately 12%. Clinical history as reported by participants underpinned cohort assignment. Resolution of symptoms, clearance, or two negative PCRs was present in recovered Cohort 3 donors. The CDR3 is made up of 13 amino acids. The V and J ends lost 1 base and 8 bases respectively, with 11 bases between them. Germline CDR1 SGHDN, CDR2 FVKESK. The source is a man aged 50 or older who had recovered from COVID-19. The sequenced sample was PBMCs or T cells enriched from blood (not recorded which). The J gene is TRBJ1-2, the V gene TRBV14; no definite D call. CDR3 amino acids: CASSQGLRRGYTF. CDR3 bases: TGTGCCAGCAGCCAAGGGCTTCGGAGGGGCTACACCTTC.